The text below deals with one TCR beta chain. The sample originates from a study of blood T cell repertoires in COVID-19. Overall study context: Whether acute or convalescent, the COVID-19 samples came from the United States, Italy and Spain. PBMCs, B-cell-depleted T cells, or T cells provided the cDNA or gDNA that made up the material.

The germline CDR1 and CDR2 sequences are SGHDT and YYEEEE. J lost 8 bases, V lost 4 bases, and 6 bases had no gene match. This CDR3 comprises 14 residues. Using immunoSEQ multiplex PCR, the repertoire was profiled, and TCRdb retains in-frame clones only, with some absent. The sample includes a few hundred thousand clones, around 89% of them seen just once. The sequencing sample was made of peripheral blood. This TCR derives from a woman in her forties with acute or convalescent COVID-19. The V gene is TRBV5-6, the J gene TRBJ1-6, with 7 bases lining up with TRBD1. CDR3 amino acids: CASSPDRAHSPLHF. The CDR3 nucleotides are TGTGCCAGCAGCCCAGACAGGGCTCATTCACCCCTCCACTTT.